The entry that follows covers one T cell receptor beta chain sequence. Its antigen is unknown. The CDR3 consists of 15 residues. Trimming at V came to 5 bases and at J to 2 bases, leaving 9 bases not matched to a gene. Germline CDR1 KGHSH, CDR2 LQKENI. The investigators reverse transcribed all of the isolated RNA, so they sequenced expressed TCRB transcripts. Clones were read by immunoSEQ multiplex PCR, and TCRdb kept only the in-frame ones, dropping some. This sample has roughly 240,000 clones; around 24% occur once, and the top ten carry more than 0.009%. This sample was included in a study of beta chain features in type 1 diabetes. The study, taken as a whole, reports: Cells carrying high TCR expression could end up over-represented when cDNA is sequenced. TCRB CDR3s from Type 1 diabetes patients were moderately but significantly shorter in all four CD4+ subsets.

Sorting produced populations that all topped 98% purity. The source is a woman aged 25 to 45 with type 1 diabetes. Material for sequencing was naive CD4+ T cells from blood. J is TRBJ2-7 and V is TRBV18, with 7 bases identical to TRBD1. CDR3 sequence: CASSKPGQSPYEQYF. Written as DNA, the CDR3 is TGTGCCAGCTCAAAACCGGGACAGAGCCCCTACGAGCAGTACTTC.